This is a list of T cell receptor beta chains from one sample in a study of cytomegalovirus exposure and HLA in healthy donors. The data were produced by immunoSEQ multiplex PCR, yet TCRdb's version contains in-frame clones alone and is incomplete. Its table records 180,000 or so clones. The specimen sequenced was PBMCs. The receptors come from a woman younger than 30 in good health and CMV-seropositive. CDR3s include the opening cysteine and the closing phenylalanine or tryptophan. The D gene is left open where the match is weak.

D gene	V gene	J gene	CDR3 DNA	CDR3 protein
-	TRBV19	TRBJ1-2	TGTGCCAGTAGTATATCAGACTATGGCTACACCTTC	CASSISDYGYTF
TRBD1	TRBV11-2	TRBJ2-2	TGTGCCAGCAGCCCGGACAGGGTGTCCGGGGAGCTGTTTTTT	CASSPDRVSGELFF
-	TRBV7-8	TRBJ2-7	TGTGCCAGCAGCCCGAAACCCAGCGGAGTTACTTACGAGCAGTACTTC	CASSPKPSGVTYEQYF
-	TRBV6-5	TRBJ2-3	TGTGCCAGCAGGTCCTCGGGACAACGGGATACGCAGTATTTT	CASRSSGQRDTQYF
TRBD2	TRBV4-1	TRBJ2-7	TGCGCCAGCAGCCTAATACTAGCGGAGGAGCAGTACTTC	CASSLILAEEQYF
TRBD2	TRBV2	TRBJ2-1	TGTGCCAGCAGCCTAGCGGGTACGCCCTACAATGAGCAGTTCTTC	CASSLAGTPYNEQFF
TRBD1	TRBV19	TRBJ2-1	TGTGCCAGTAGTAAACGGACAGGGGACAACAATGAGCAGTTCTTC	CASSKRTGDNNEQFF
-	TRBV11-3	TRBJ2-5	TGTGCCAGCAGCTTGGGCGGGTCCCAAGAGACCCAGTACTTC	CASSLGGSQETQYF
-	TRBV6-1	TRBJ1-1	TGTGCCAGCAGTGTACTCAGGGAGGACACTGAAGCTTTCTTT	CASSVLREDTEAFF
TRBD1	TRBV9	TRBJ1-2	TGTGCCAGCAGCGTCGCAGGGGGCGTCTATGGCTACACCTTC	CASSVAGGVYGYTF
-	TRBV7-2	TRBJ2-3	TGTGCCAGCAGCTCCTGGAGGGACAGCAGAGGGGCGCAGTATTTT	CASSSWRDSRGAQYF
TRBD1	TRBV10-1	TRBJ1-6	TGCGCCAGCCCTAACAGGGGGCTTCGTGGTTCACCCCTCCACTTT	CASPNRGLRGSPLHF
-	TRBV9	TRBJ2-3	TGTGCCAGCAGCGTAGGGCACAGGGGAGGAGGAGATACGCAGTATTTT	CASSVGHRGGGDTQYF
TRBD2	TRBV4-1	TRBJ2-1	TGCGCCAGCAGCACCGCCCCGCTAGGGAGGGGTGAGCAGTTCTTC	CASSTAPLGRGEQFF
TRBD2	TRBV19	TRBJ2-3	TGTGCCAGTAGTAGGGGCGGGAGTAGTGGCACAGATACGCAGTATTTT	CASSRGGSSGTDTQYF
-	TRBV7-3	TRBJ2-2	TGTGCCAGCAGCTCGGGAGGGGAGCTGTTTTTT	CASSSGGELFF
-	TRBV27	TRBJ2-2	TGTGCCAGTCACATAACTGGAGGCGTCGGGGAGCTGTTTTTT	CASHITGGVGELFF
TRBD2	TRBV4-2	TRBJ2-7	TGTGCCAGCAGCCAAGGGGGGGGGAGGGCCTACGAGCAGTACTTC	CASSQGGGRAYEQYF
-	TRBV2	TRBJ2-2	TGTGCCAGCATTCGCGGGACCCCGACCGGGGAGCTGTTTTTT	CASIRGTPTGELFF
-	TRBV11-2	TRBJ1-1	TGTGCCAGCAGCTTGGGGGGGGGCCCGATGAACACTGAAGCTTTCTTT	CASSLGGGPMNTEAFF